A selection of T cell receptor beta chains follows, all from one sample in a study of T cells in Graves' hyperthyroidism and ophthalmopathy. TCRdb independently ran MiXCR on the multiplex PCR reads; one entry per CDR3 protein. This sample has 250,000 to 300,000 distinct CDR3 sequences; around 15% occur once, and the top ten carry about 33%. The sample consisted of blood. The source is a woman between 45 and 65 years old with Graves' hyperthyroidism that later progressed to Graves' ophthalmopathy. The CDR3 runs from the conserved cysteine through the conserved F or W. The D gene is left open where the match is weak. Rows give clone size only sometimes, using once, few, many, or a class for an expanded clone.

>NA|many|TRBJ2-7|TRBV2
TGTGCCAGCAGTGGTACGCTTCCCACCTACGAGCAGTACTTC
CASSGTLPTYEQYF
>TRBD2|many|TRBJ2-3|TRBV12-3/TRBV12-4
TGTGCCAGCAGTTTACAGACTAGCGGCACAGATACGCAGTATTTT
CASSLQTSGTDTQYF
>TRBD1|many|TRBJ1-1|TRBV5-1
TGCGCCAGCAGCCGGGACAGGGCGACTGAAGCTTTCTTT
CASSRDRATEAFF
>NA|NA|TRBJ2-1|TRBV24-1
TGTGCCACCAGTGATTTTAGGCAAGGTCATACTGAGCAGTTCTTC
CATSDFRQGHTEQFF
>NA|few|TRBJ1-6|TRBV6-1
TGTGCCAGCAGCCCCGATCAGGGTTCACCCCTCCACTTT
CASSPDQGSPLHF
>TRBD2|many|TRBJ2-7|TRBV20-1
TGCAGTGCTAGTTATGTCGGGAGGGCCTTATACGAGCAGTACTTC
CSASYVGRALYEQYF
>NA|NA|TRBJ1-3|TRBV2
TGTGCCAGCAGTGTAGGAATGGTCTCTGGAAACACCATATATTTT
CASSVGMVSGNTIYF
>NA|many|TRBJ1-1|TRBV29-1
TGCAGCGTTGCCAGTGTTACTGAAGCTTTCTTT
CSVASVTEAFF
>NA|many|TRBJ1-1|TRBV12-3/TRBV12-4
TGTGCCAGCAGTCTTATGGGAGGAAACTCTGAAGCTTTCTTT
CASSLMGGNSEAFF
>TRBD1|many|TRBJ1-1|TRBV18
TGTGCCAGCTCACCCTCCAACCAGGGGGCTGGCACTGAAGCTTTCTTT
CASSPSNQGAGTEAFF
>NA|many|TRBJ2-1|TRBV12-3/TRBV12-4
TGTGCCAGCAGTAGGGGTCGGACTCAGACCTCCAATGAGCAGTTCTTC
CASSRGRTQTSNEQFF
>TRBD2|many|TRBJ2-7|TRBV7-3
TGTGCCAGCAGCTACCTACTAGCGGGAGGCGACTACGAGCAGTACTTC
CASSYLLAGGDYEQYF
>NA|NA|TRBJ1-2|TRBV9
TGTGCCAGCACCCGGAGGGGTGGAATCACCTTC
CASTRRGGITF
>TRBD1|many|TRBJ2-7|TRBV5-5
TGTGCCAGCAGCTTGCCCGGGACAGGGACCTACGAGCAGTACTTC
CASSLPGTGTYEQYF
>TRBD1|NA|TRBJ1-5|TRBV20-1
TGCAGTGCTTATCCCCCGACAGGGGTGGATAGGCAGCCCCAGCATTTT
CSAYPPTGVDRQPQHF
>NA|many|TRBJ2-2|TRBV28
TGTGCCAGCAAACTAGGGGCAGGCTCGAACACCGGGGAGCTGTTTTTT
CASKLGAGSNTGELFF
>NA|few|TRBJ2-5|TRBV6-5
TGTGCCAGCAGTTACGACAGTCAAGAGACCCAGTACTTC
CASSYDSQETQYF
>NA|many|TRBJ1-5|TRBV20-1
TGCGGGGTCCAGGGAAGCAATCAGCCCCAGCATTTT
CGVQGSNQPQHF
>NA|many|TRBJ2-6|TRBV3-1
TGTGCCAGCAGCCAAGATATACGCGGGGCTGGGGCCAACGTCCTGACTTTC
CASSQDIRGAGANVLTF
>NA|many|TRBJ2-1|TRBV27
TGTGCCAGCAGTTTAGTTTCGGGACCATACAATGAGCAGTTCTTC
CASSLVSGPYNEQFF
>NA|many|TRBJ1-1|TRBV11-2
TGTGCCAGCAGCCCCAGGACAGCACAGAACACTGAAGCTTTCTTT
CASSPRTAQNTEAFF
>NA|many|TRBJ1-1|TRBV2
TGTGCCAGCAGGGGGTTCGACAGGACCACTGAAGCTTTCTTT
CASRGFDRTTEAFF
>NA|few|TRBJ2-3|TRBV7-9
TGTGCCAGCAGCTTAGCGACTAAAACACACACAGATACGCAGTATTTT
CASSLATKTHTDTQYF
>TRBD1|many|TRBJ2-2|TRBV30
TGTGCCTGGAGTCCCGGGACAGTGGCCGGGGAGCTGTTTTTT
CAWSPGTVAGELFF
>NA|many|TRBJ1-2|TRBV2
TGTGCCAGCAGGGGGAGGGAGGCCCTCTATGGCTACACCTTC
CASRGREALYGYTF
>TRBD1|NA|TRBJ1-1|TRBV18
TGTGCCAGCTCAGAGAAGGACAGGATTCGAACTGAAGCTTTCTTT
CASSEKDRIRTEAFF
>NA|many|TRBJ2-7|TRBV10-1
TGCGCCAGCAGTGTAGTTAAGGATTTCTCCTACGAGCAGTACTTC
CASSVVKDFSYEQYF
>TRBD2|many|TRBJ2-1|TRBV5-1
TGCGCCAGCAGCTTACCGACTAGCGGAGCATCGGGGTACAATGAGCAGTTCTTC
CASSLPTSGASGYNEQFF
>TRBD1|many|TRBJ2-5|TRBV28
TGTGCCAGCAGCGCTTGGGGACAGCAGGAGACCCAGTACTTC
CASSAWGQQETQYF
>NA|many|TRBJ1-1|TRBV28
TGTGCCAGCAGCATAATCCGCGCTGAAGCTTTCTTT
CASSIIRAEAFF
>TRBD1|many|TRBJ2-7|TRBV29-1
TGCAGCGCTTCAGGGGGCAGCTACGAGCAGTACTTC
CSASGGSYEQYF
>NA|NA|TRBJ2-7|TRBV18
TGTGCCAGCTCACCAGAGGTCCACGAGCAGTACTTC
CASSPEVHEQYF
>NA|many|TRBJ2-1|TRBV20-1
TGCAGTGCTAGGTCACCTAGCTACAATGAGCAGTTCTTC
CSARSPSYNEQFF
>NA|many|TRBJ1-1|TRBV10-3
TGTGCCATCAGTTGGGGACGGGGAGTGAACACTGAAGCTTTCTTT
CAISWGRGVNTEAFF
>NA|many|TRBJ1-2|TRBV10-3
TGTGCCATCAGTGGAGGAATCCCTAACTATGGCTACACCTTC
CAISGGIPNYGYTF
>NA|many|TRBJ2-1|TRBV6-4
TGTGCCACCCCCGATCGTGCCTACAATGAGCAGTTCTTC
CATPDRAYNEQFF
>NA|NA|TRBJ1-2|TRBV20-1
TGCAGTGCTGGGACTTCGGGCCCGTATGGCTACACCTTC
CSAGTSGPYGYTF
>TRBD2|NA|TRBJ2-3|TRBV20-1
TGCAGTGCGGGGGTAGCGGGAGAGGTCACAGATACGCAGTATTTT
CSAGVAGEVTDTQYF
>NA|many|TRBJ2-3|TRBV6-1
TGTGCCACTAAGGGGGGTCCAGATACGCAGTATTTT
CATKGGPDTQYF
>NA|NA|TRBJ1-2|TRBV30
TGTGCCTGCCAATCCTGGGGGGTGGGGTATGGCTACACCTTC
CACQSWGVGYGYTF